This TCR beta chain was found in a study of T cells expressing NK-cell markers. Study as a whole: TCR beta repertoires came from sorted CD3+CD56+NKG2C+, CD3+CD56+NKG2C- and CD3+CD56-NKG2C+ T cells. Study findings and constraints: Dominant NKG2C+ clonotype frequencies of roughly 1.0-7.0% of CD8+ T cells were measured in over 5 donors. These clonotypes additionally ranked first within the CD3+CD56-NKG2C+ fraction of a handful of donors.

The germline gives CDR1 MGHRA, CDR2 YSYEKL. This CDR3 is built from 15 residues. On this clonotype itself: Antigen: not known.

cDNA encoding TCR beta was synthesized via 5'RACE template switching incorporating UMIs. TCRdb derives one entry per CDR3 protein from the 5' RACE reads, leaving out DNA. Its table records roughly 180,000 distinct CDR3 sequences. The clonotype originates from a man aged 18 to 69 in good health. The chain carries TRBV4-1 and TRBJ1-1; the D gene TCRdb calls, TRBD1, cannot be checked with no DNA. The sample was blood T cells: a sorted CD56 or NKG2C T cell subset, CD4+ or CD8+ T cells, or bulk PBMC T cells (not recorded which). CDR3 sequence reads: CASSQETGGNTEAFF.